One and the same sample provided the 29 T cell receptor beta chains below, sequenced in a study of blood T cell repertoires in COVID-19. TCRdb's table, derived via immunoSEQ multiplex PCR, lists solely in-frame clones and lacks some. Of tens of thousands of clones listed, around three quarters are singletons. Source material: peripheral blood. The receptors derive from a woman older than 75 with acute or convalescent COVID-19.

V is TRBV25-1 and J is TRBJ1-6; perhaps TRBD1 as D (5 bases). The CDR3 has 15 residues. V lost 1 base and J 7 bases, leaving 11 bases between the germline ends. In germline, CDR1 is MGHDK, CDR2 SYGVNS. CDR3 protein: CASSESAGVNSPLHF. The CDR3 DNA is TGTGCCAGCAGTGAATCGGCGGGGGTGAATTCACCCCTCCACTTT.

This clone appeared a single time. V gene TRBV6-4 combines with J gene TRBJ2-1; 8 bases line up with TRBD2. J gave up 1 base and V 5 bases, and 10 bases lay outside the gene matches. The CDR3 runs 17 residues. Germline CDR1 is MRHNA and CDR2 is SNTAGT. The CDR3 sequence: CASSRGLLAASYNEQFF. The CDR3 nucleotides read TGTGCCAGCAGTCGGGGCTTACTAGCGGCTTCCTACAATGAGCAGTTCTTC.

This clone was observed a few times. The V call is TRBV7-8, the J call TRBJ1-1; the match to TRBD1 covers 9 bases. This CDR3 contains 17 residues. Germline loops: CDR1 SGHVS, CDR2 FQNEAQ. J gave up 4 bases and V 5 bases, and 14 bases lay outside the gene matches. CDR3 bases: TGTGCCAGCAGCGGGCACAGGGGGCGGGAGGACGGCACTGAAGCTTTCTTT. As protein: CASSGHRGREDGTEAFF.

The chain is built from TRBV12-3 or TRBV12-4 and TRBJ2-4; D is ambiguous. Between the trimmed V and J ends, which lost 2 bases and 7 bases, there was a span of 9 bases. This CDR3 has 13 residues. The CDR3 region is CASSLPPGNIQYF. Here the CDR3 DNA reads TGTGCCAGCAGTTTACCCCCAGGCAACATTCAGTACTTC.

This rearrangement joins TRBV7-9 to TRBJ2-7; maybe TRBD2 (5 bases). This CDR3 contains 15 residues. Germline V gene sequence: CDR1 SEHNR, CDR2 FQNEAQ (reference sequence). Trimming pared 3 bases from V and 0 bases from J, leaving 12 bases between. The CDR3 nucleotides are TGTGCCAGCAGCTTGGGCGGGTGGAGCTCCTACGAGCAGTACTTC. This translates into CASSLGGWSSYEQYF. Filled out from reference TRBV7-9 and TRBJ2-7, the complete variable domain reads DTGVSQNPRHKITKRGQNVTFRCDPISEHNRLYWYRQTLGQGPEFLTYFQNEAQLEKSRLLSDRFSAERPKGSFSTLEIQRTEQGDSAMYLCASSLGGWSSYEQYFGPGTRLTVT.

In its sample, this clone was seen a few times. The chain carries TRBV27 and TRBJ2-7, with 9 nucleotides matching TRBD1. The V and J ends lost 8 bases and 2 bases, in that order; junction bases with no gene match: 4. The CDR3 has 13 amino acids. The germline gives CDR1 MNHEY, CDR2 SMNVEV (reference sequence). The CDR3 DNA reads as TGTGCCAGCGGGACAGGGAGAACCTACGAGCAGTACTTC. This gives the protein CASGTGRTYEQYF.

The genes are TRBV27 and TRBJ1-6; possible D gene TRBD1, 6 bases. V was shortened by 5 bases and J by 3 bases, with 11 bases between the two germline ends. This CDR3 comprises 15 residues. The germline CDR1 and CDR2 sequences are MNHEY and SMNVEV (reference sequence). CDR3 region: CASSQIGGYNSPLHF. The DNA for the CDR3 is TGTGCCAGCAGTCAAATAGGGGGCTATAATTCACCCCTCCACTTT.

The chain couples TRBV7-9 to TRBJ2-7; 7 nucleotides align to TRBD1. Germline trimming cut 9 bases from V and 2 bases from J; bases unmatched to any gene: 7. This CDR3 has 13 amino acids. Germline CDR1 is SEHNR and CDR2 is FQNEAQ (reference sequence). The CDR3 DNA is TGTGCCAGTGCCAGGGGGTCCGCCTACGAGCAGTACTTC. Amino acids: CASARGSAYEQYF.

The chain has TRBV5-1 and TRBJ2-7, with 10 bases aligning to TRBD1. J lost 2 bases, V lost 4 bases, and 6 bases had no gene match. The V gene's germline CDR1 is SGHRS and CDR2 YFSETQ. The CDR3 spans 15 residues. CDR3 in DNA: TGCGCCAGCAGCACCCGGGACAGGGGCCCCTACGAGCAGTACTTC. This encodes CASSTRDRGPYEQYF.

This chain uses TRBV19 with TRBJ2-1; D possibly corresponds to TRBD2 (5 bases). CDR1 is LNHDA, CDR2 SQIVND, per germline (reference sequence). V dropped 5 bases and J dropped 1 base, with 12 bases sitting between them. The CDR3 is 15 residues long. CDR3 DNA: TGTGCCAGTAGTCCCCGTAGCGCTTCCTACAATGAGCAGTTCTTC. This encodes CASSPRSASYNEQFF.

The gene calls are TRBV9 and TRBJ2-7; TRBD2 matches at 14 bases. This CDR3 region has 16 residues. Germline trimming cut 4 bases from V and 5 bases from J; bases unmatched to any gene: 8. From germline, CDR1 is SGDLS and CDR2 YYNGEE. The CDR3 is CASSPGGLAGAHEQYF. DNA for the CDR3: TGTGCCAGCAGCCCAGGGGGACTAGCGGGAGCCCACGAGCAGTACTTC.

V gene TRBV15 combines with J gene TRBJ2-5; TRBD2 matches at 11 bases. Looked up from germline, CDR1 is LNHNV and CDR2 is YYDKDF (reference sequence). The CDR3 contains 15 residues. Trimming removed 3 bases from V and 5 bases from J; junction bases left unmatched: 5. The CDR3 nucleotides are TGTGCCACCAGCAGGCCACTAGCGGGAGCGGAGACCCAGTACTTC. Amino acid sequence: CATSRPLAGAETQYF.

This chain connects TRBV19 to TRBJ2-1, with 10 positions matching TRBD1. V dropped 5 bases and J dropped 6; count of bases not matched to a gene: 10. In germline, CDR1 is LNHDA, CDR2 SQIVND (reference sequence). CDR3 length: 16 amino acids. CDR3 residues: CASSVRDRGGGNEQFF. CDR3 nucleotide sequence: TGTGCCAGTAGTGTCAGGGACAGGGGAGGCGGCAATGAGCAGTTCTTC. The whole variable domain, filled in from reference TRBV19 and TRBJ2-1, reads DGGITQSPKYLFRKEGQNVTLSCEQNLNHDAMYWYRQDPGQGLRLIYYSQIVNDFQKGDIAEGYSVSREKKESFPLTVTSAQKNPTAFYLCASSVRDRGGGNEQFFGPGTRLTVL.

J is TRBJ2-1 and V is TRBV29-1, with D maybe TRBD1 (5 bases). Germline V lookup: CDR1 SQVTM, CDR2 ANQGSEA. The CDR3 consists of 14 residues. V was pared by 4 bases and J by 6 bases, with 16 bases between. The CDR3 loop is CSVAERYQGNEQFF. CDR3 nucleotide sequence: TGCAGCGTTGCCGAACGGTACCAGGGCAATGAGCAGTTCTTC.

V usage is TRBV6-5 and J usage is TRBJ2-1; D gene ambiguous. Trimming cost V 0 bases and J 0 bases, with 9 bases left between them. Germline V CDR1 and CDR2: MNHEY, SVGAGI. The CDR3 length is 16 residues. CDR3 nucleotide sequence: TGTGCCAGCAGTTACTCAACGTTGAGCTCCTACAATGAGCAGTTCTTC. Protein sequence: CASSYSTLSSYNEQFF.

V is TRBV5-1 and J is TRBJ1-1; a weak D match, TRBD1 (6 bases). Germline CDR1 SGHRS, CDR2 YFSETQ. V was pared by 4 bases and J by 4 bases, with 14 bases between. CDR3 size: 14 residues. The CDR3 nucleotides read TGCGCCAGCAGCCAAGGGGTAGGGGGCACTGAAGCTTTCTTT. This sequence encodes CASSQGVGGTEAFF.

The table lists this clone with a count of one. This chain links TRBV5-1 with TRBJ2-6; 9 bases agree with TRBD1. The CDR3 spans 16 residues. The V gene's germline CDR1 is SGHRS and CDR2 YFSETQ. V was pared by 7 bases and J by 0 bases, with 5 bases of the junction left unmatched. The CDR3, as DNA: TGCGCCAGCCGAGGGACAGGGATCTCTGGGGCCAACGTCCTGACTTTC. This translates into CASRGTGISGANVLTF.

This chain joins TRBV6-5 and TRBJ1-5, with 8 bases matching TRBD1. The CDR3 length is 14 residues. Looked up from germline, CDR1 is MNHEY and CDR2 is SVGAGI. The J segment lost 0 bases and the V segment lost 6 bases, leaving 1 base of the junction unmatched. The CDR3 bases are TGTGCCAGCAGGGACAGGGTTAGCAATCAGCCCCAGCATTTT. It encodes CASRDRVSNQPQHF.

This clone was seen a handful of times. V is TRBV6-5 and J is TRBJ2-1; D not resolved. The CDR3 spans 13 residues. Germline loops: CDR1 MNHEY, CDR2 SVGAGI. Trimming removed 7 bases at V and 5 bases at J, with 12 bases between. The CDR3 DNA follows: TGTGCCAGCACCGAGAGAAAAAACAATGAGCAGTTCTTC. It specifies CASTERKNNEQFF.

V usage is TRBV27 and J usage is TRBJ1-2; D remains ambiguous. CDR1 MNHEY and CDR2 SMNVEV come from the germline V gene (reference sequence). The CDR3 spans 10 residues. Deletions cut 5 bases from V and 6 bases from J, with 4 bases between. The DNA of the CDR3 is TGTGCCAGCAGTCCGGATGGCTACACCTTC. Encoded protein: CASSPDGYTF.

This chain connects TRBV7-9 to TRBJ1-6, with 7 bases matching TRBD1. V was clipped by 3 bases and J by 4 bases; unmatched bases: 6. The CDR3 is made up of 16 amino acids. From germline, CDR1 is SEHNR and CDR2 FQNEAQ (reference sequence). CDR3 DNA: TGTGCCAGCAGCTTTAGGACAGGCACTTATAATTCACCCCTCCACTTT. Translation: CASSFRTGTYNSPLHF.

This chain links TRBV5-1 with TRBJ1-2; weak D call: TRBD1 (6 bases). Trimming cost V 0 bases and J 7 bases, with 13 bases left between them. CDR3 length equals 14 residues. CDR1 is SGHRS and CDR2 is YFSETQ in the germline V gene. CDR3 nucleotide sequence: TGCGCCAGCAGCTTGGAACAGGGAGTGGGTGGCTACACCTTC. Translating it yields CASSLEQGVGGYTF.

V gene TRBV9 combines with J gene TRBJ1-2, with 10 bases that match TRBD1. CDR3 size: 15 residues. CDR1 and CDR2 (germline): SGDLS, YYNGEE. The V segment lost 4 bases and the J segment 8 bases; nucleotides outside the gene matches: 11. This chain's CDR3 is CASSPTETGGRGYTF. CDR3 nucleotide sequence: TGTGCCAGCAGCCCTACCGAGACAGGGGGCCGGGGCTACACCTTC.

This clone showed up just once. The genes are TRBV27 and TRBJ1-4; no definite D call. The germline gives CDR1 MNHEY, CDR2 SMNVEV (reference sequence). V lost 6 bases and J 0 bases, leaving 8 bases between the germline ends. The CDR3 consists of 14 residues. The CDR3 region is CASRRSATNEKLFF. The CDR3, as DNA: TGTGCCAGCAGAAGGAGTGCAACTAATGAAAAACTGTTTTTT.

The V call is TRBV27, the J call TRBJ1-1, with 9 bases that match TRBD1. In germline, CDR1 is MNHEY, CDR2 SMNVEV (reference sequence). Unmatched junction bases numbered 11, after V lost 7 bases and J lost 5 bases. This CDR3 region has 15 residues. The CDR3 DNA follows: TGTGCCAGCATTCAATCCGGGACAGGGCGAACTGAAGCTTTCTTT. Its protein product is CASIQSGTGRTEAFF.

In this sample, this clone turned up once. V and J are TRBV28 and TRBJ2-1, with a tentative D call TRBD2 (6 bases). V shed 1 base and J shed 5 bases, with 12 bases lying between them. In germline, CDR1 is MDHEN, CDR2 SYDVKM. The CDR3 contains 15 residues. The CDR3 here is CASSLFGSRHNEQFF. The CDR3 bases are TGTGCCAGCAGTTTATTCGGGAGTCGGCACAATGAGCAGTTCTTC.

This clone was counted between two and nine times. V gene TRBV7-9 combines with J gene TRBJ2-3; tentatively, D is TRBD2 (6 bases). V lost 5 bases and J 1 base, leaving 13 bases between the germline ends. Per germline, CDR1 SEHNR and CDR2 FQNEAQ (reference sequence). The CDR3 covers 15 residues. The CDR3 DNA is TGTGCCAGCAGCACCCTAGCGCGTCGCACAGATACGCAGTATTTT. This sequence encodes CASSTLARRTDTQYF.

The J gene is TRBJ1-1, the V gene TRBV5-1; 9 nucleotides match TRBD1. J lost 1 base, V lost 4 bases, and 11 bases had no gene match. The CDR3 runs to 17 residues. Looked up from germline, CDR1 is SGHRS and CDR2 is YFSETQ. CDR3 region: CASSPFPGQGTNTEAFF. DNA of the CDR3: TGCGCCAGCAGCCCGTTTCCGGGACAGGGAACGAACACTGAAGCTTTCTTT.

The chain is built from TRBV7-2 and TRBJ1-5; 11 bases fit TRBD1. CDR3 length: 15 amino acids. Losses at the gene ends were 5 bases for V and 6 bases for J; bases not matched to a gene: 6. Germline values: CDR1 SGHTA, CDR2 FQGNSA. CDR3 residues: CASSPGQGASQPQHF. The DNA for the CDR3 is TGTGCCAGCAGCCCAGGACAGGGGGCAAGTCAGCCCCAGCATTTT.